This T cell receptor (beta chain) was sequenced during a study of cytomegalovirus exposure and HLA in healthy donors. The PCR was carried out with 60 Vbeta primers and 13 Jbeta primers. Here immunoSEQ multiplex PCR was the method, and the copy in TCRdb shows in-frame clones only, minus some. Of some 200,000 clones in the sample, about 79% were seen once. The germline V gene has CDR1 SGHNT and CDR2 YENEEA. The CDR3 has 16 residues. V shed 2 bases and J 8 bases; nucleotides not matched to a gene: 8. The J gene is TRBJ2-1, the V gene TRBV11-3; 11 bases map to TRBD1. Input material: PBMCs. The source of this sequence is a man aged 18-30 years in good health and CMV-seronegative. CDR3 sequence (DNA): TGTGCCAGCAGCTTATGGGACAGGGGGTCTTACGATGAGCAGTTCTTC. As protein: CASSLWDRGSYDEQFF.